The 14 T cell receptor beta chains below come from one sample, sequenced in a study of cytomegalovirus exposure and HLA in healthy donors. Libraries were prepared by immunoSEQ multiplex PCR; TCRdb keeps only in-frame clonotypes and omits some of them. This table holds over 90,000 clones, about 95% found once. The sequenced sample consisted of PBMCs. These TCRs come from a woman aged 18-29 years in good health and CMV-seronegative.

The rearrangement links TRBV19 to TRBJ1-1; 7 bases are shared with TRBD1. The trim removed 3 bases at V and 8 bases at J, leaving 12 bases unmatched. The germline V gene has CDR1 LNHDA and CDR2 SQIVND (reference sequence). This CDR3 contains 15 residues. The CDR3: CASSMIDRDDGEAFF. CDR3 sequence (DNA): TGTGCCAGTAGTATGATCGACAGGGATGACGGGGAAGCTTTCTTT.

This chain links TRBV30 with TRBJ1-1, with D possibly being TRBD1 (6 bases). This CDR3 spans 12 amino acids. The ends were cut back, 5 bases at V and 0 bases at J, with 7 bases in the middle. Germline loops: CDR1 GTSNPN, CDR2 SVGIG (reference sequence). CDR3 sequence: CAWHRVNTEAFF. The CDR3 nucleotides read TGTGCCTGGCACAGGGTGAACACTGAAGCTTTCTTT.

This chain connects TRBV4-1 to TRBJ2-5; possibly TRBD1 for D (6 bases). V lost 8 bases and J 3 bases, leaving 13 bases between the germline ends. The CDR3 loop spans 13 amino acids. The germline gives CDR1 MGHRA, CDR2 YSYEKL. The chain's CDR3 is CASDQGHKETQYF. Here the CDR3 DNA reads TGCGCCAGCGACCAGGGACATAAAGAGACCCAGTACTTC.

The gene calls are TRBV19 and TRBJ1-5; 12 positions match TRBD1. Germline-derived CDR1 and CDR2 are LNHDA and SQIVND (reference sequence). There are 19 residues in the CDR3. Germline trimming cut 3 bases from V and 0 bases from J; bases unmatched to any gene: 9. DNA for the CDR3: TGTGCCAGTAGTATGGGGGGGACAGGGGGCTTCCCTAGCAATCAGCCCCAGCATTTT. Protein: CASSMGGTGGFPSNQPQHF.

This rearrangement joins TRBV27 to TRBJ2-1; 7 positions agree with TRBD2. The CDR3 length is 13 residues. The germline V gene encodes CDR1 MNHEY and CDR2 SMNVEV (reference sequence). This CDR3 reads CAKRSGVHNEQFF. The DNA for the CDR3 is TGTGCTAAGAGAAGCGGGGTACACAATGAGCAGTTCTTC.

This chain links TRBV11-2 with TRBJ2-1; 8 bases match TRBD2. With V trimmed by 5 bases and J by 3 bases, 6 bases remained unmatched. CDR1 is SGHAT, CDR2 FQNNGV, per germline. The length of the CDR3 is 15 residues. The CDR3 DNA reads TGTGCCAGCAGCCCGAGAAGCGGGAGCTACAATGAGCAGTTCTTC. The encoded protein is CASSPRSGSYNEQFF.

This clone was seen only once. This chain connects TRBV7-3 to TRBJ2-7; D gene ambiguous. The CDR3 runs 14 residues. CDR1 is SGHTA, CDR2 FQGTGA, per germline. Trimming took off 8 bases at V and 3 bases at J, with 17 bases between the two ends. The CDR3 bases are TGTGCCAGCCCGAAACAGCTCCCCAACTACGAGCAGTACTTC. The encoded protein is CASPKQLPNYEQYF.

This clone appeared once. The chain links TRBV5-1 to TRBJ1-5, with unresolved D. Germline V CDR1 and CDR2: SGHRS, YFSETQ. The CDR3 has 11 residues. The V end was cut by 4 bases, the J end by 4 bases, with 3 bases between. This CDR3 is CASSTNQPQHF. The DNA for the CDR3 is TGCGCCAGCAGCACAAATCAGCCCCAGCATTTT.

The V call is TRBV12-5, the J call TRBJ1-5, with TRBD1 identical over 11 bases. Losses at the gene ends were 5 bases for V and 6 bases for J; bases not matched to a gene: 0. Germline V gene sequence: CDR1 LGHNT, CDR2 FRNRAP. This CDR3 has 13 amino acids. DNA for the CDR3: TGTGCTAGTGGTGGGACAGGGGGTCAGCCCCAGCATTTT. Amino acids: CASGGTGGQPQHF.

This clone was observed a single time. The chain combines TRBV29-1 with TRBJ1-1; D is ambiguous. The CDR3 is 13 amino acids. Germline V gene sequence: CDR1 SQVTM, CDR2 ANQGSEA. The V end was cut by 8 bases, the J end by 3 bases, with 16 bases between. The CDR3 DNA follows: TGCAGCTTGACAAGTGGCGGGTACACTGAAGCTTTCTTT. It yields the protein CSLTSGGYTEAFF.

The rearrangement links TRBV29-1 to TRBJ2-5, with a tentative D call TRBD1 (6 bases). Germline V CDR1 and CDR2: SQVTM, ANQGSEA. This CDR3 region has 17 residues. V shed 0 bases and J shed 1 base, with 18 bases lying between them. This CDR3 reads CSVEDTHRVEIQETQYF. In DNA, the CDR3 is TGCAGCGTTGAAGATACACACAGGGTCGAAATCCAAGAGACCCAGTACTTC.

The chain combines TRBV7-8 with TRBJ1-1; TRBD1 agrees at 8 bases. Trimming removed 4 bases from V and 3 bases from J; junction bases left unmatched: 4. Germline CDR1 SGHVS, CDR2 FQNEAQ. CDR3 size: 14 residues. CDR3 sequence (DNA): TGTGCCAGCAGCTGGACAGGGAGATACACTGAAGCTTTCTTT. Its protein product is CASSWTGRYTEAFF.

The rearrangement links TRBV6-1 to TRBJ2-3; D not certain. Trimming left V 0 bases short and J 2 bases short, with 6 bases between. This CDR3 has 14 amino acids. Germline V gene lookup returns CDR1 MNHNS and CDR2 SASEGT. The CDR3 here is CASSEAVATDTQYF. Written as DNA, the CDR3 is TGTGCCAGCAGTGAAGCCGTGGCCACAGATACGCAGTATTTT.

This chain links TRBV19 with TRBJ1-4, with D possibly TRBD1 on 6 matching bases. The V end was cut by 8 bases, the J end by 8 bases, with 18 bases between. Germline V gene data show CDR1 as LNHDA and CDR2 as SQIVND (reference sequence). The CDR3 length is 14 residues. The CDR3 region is CASSEGVQSEKLFF. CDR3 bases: TGTGCCAGTTCAGAGGGGGTTCAGTCGGAAAAACTGTTTTTT.